The text below deals with one T cell receptor beta chain. This record belongs to a study of beta chain features in type 1 diabetes. Every isolated RNA sample was fully reverse transcribed, so sequencing captured expressed TCRB transcripts. The method was immunoSEQ multiplex PCR; TCRdb's version includes in-frame clones alone and lacks a portion of them. The sample includes under 900,000 clones, around a sixth of them seen just once. Germline V gene sequence: CDR1 LNHDA, CDR2 SQIVND (reference sequence). The CDR3 is made up of 15 amino acids. V was pared by 3 bases and J by 1 base, with 13 bases between.

The chain is built from TRBV19 and TRBJ2-7; possibly TRBD2 for D (6 bases). The sequenced sample was naive CD4+ T cells from blood. This TCR was recovered from a woman aged 18 to 35 in good health. CDR3 protein: CASSIYFAGSYEQYF. The CDR3 nucleotides are TGTGCCAGTAGTATCTACTTCGCGGGATCCTACGAGCAGTACTTC. The full variable domain, in which reference TRBV19 and TRBJ2-7 provide the parts outside the CDR3, is DGGITQSPKYLFRKEGQNVTLSCEQNLNHDAMYWYRQDPGQGLRLIYYSQIVNDFQKGDIAEGYSVSREKKESFPLTVTSAQKNPTAFYLCASSIYFAGSYEQYFGPGTRLTVT.